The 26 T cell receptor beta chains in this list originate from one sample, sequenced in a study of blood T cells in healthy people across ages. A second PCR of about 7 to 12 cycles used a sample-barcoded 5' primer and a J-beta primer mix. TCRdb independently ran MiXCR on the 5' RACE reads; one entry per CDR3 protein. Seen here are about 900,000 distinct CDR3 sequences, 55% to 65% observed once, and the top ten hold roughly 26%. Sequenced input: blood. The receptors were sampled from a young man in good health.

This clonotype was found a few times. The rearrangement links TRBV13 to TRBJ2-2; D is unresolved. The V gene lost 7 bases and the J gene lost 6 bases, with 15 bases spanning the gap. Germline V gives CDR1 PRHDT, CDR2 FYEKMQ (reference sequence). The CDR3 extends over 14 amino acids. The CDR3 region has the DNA TGTGCCAGCAAATACACCCAAAGAGCCGGGGAGCTGTTTTTT. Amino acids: CASKYTQRAGELFF.

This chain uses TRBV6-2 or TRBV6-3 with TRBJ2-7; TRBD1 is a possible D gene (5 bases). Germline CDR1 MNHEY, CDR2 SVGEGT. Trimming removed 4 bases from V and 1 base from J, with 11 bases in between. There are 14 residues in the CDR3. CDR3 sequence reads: CASSWMDTSYEQYF. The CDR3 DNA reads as TGTGCCAGCAGTTGGATGGACACGTCCTACGAGCAGTACTTC.

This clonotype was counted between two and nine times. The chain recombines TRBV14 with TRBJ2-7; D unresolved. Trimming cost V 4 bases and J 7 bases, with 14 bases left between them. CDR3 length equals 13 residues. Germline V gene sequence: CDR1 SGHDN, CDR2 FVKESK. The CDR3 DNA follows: TGTGCCAGCAGCCCAAGGACGTTGAGGGAGCAGTACTTC. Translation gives CASSPRTLREQYF.

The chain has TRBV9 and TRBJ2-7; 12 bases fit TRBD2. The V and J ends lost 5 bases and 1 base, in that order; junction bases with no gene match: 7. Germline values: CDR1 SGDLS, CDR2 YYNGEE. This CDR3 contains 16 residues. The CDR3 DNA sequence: TGTGCCAGCAGTTTAACTAGCGGGGGGAATTCCTACGAGCAGTACTTC. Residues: CASSLTSGGNSYEQYF.

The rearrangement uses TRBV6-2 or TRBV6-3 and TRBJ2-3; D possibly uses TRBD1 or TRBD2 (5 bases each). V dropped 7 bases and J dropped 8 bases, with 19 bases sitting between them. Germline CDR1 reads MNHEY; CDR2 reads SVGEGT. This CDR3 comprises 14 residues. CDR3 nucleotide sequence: TGTGCCAGCACTGCAACCGGGGCCCTATCTACGCAGTATTTT. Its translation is CASTATGALSTQYF.

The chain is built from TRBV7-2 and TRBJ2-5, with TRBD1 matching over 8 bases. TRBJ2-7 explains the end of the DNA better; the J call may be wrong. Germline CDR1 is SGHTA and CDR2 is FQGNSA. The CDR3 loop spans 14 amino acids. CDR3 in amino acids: CASSARTGNHEQYF. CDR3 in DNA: TGTGCCAGCAGCGCCCGGACAGGGAACCACGAGCAGTACTTC.

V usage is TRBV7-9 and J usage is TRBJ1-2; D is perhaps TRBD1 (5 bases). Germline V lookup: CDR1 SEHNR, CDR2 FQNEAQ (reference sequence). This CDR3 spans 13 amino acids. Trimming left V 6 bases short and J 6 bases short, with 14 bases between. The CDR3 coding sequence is TGTGCCAGCAGTCCCGGGACGTCGGATGGCTACACCTTC. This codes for CASSPGTSDGYTF.

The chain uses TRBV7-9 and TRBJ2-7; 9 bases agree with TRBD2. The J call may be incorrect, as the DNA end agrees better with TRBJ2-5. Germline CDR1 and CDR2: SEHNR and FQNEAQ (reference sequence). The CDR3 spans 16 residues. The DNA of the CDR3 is TGTGCCAGCAGCCCTAGCGGACTAGCGACTGGGTGGACCCAGTACTTC. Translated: CASSPSGLATGWTQYF.

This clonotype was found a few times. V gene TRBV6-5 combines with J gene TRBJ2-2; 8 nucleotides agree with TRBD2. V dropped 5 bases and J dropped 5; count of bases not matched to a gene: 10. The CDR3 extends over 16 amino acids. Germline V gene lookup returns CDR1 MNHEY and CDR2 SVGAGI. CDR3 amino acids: CASSHKAGVITGELFF. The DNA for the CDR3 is TGTGCCAGCAGTCACAAAGCGGGGGTGATTACCGGGGAGCTGTTTTTT.

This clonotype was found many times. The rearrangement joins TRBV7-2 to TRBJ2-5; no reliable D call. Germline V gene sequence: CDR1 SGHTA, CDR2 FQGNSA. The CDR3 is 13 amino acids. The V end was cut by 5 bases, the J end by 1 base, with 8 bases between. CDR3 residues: CASSRQSQETQYF. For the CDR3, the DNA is TGTGCCAGCAGCCGTCAGAGCCAAGAGACCCAGTACTTC.

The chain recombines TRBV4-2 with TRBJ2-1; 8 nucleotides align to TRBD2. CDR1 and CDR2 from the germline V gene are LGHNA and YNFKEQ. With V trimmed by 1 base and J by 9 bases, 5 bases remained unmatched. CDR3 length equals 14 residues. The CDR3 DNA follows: TGTGCCAGCAGCCAAGGGATAGCGGGGACTGAGCAGTTCTTC. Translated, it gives CASSQGIAGTEQFF.

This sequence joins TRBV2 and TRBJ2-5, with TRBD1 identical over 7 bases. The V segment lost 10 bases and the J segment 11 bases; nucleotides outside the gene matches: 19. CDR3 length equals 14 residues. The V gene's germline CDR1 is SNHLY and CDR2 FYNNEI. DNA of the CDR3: TGTGCCAAAAATAAACAGGGGTTAGGGAATGAGCAGTACTTC. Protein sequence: CAKNKQGLGNEQYF.

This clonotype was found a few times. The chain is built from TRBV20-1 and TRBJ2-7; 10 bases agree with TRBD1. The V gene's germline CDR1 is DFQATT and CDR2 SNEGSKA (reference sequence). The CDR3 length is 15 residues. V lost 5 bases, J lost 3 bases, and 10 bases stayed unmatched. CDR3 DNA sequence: TGCAGTGCTGGGGGCGGGACAGGGGCTAACTACGAGCAGTACTTC. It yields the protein CSAGGGTGANYEQYF.

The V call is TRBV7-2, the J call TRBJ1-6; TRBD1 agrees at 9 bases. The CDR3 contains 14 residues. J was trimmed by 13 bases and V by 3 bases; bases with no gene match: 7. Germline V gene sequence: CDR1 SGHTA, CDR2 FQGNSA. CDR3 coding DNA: TGTGCCAGCAGCTTGGACAGGGGTTTCTCGCCCCTCCACTTT. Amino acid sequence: CASSLDRGFSPLHF.

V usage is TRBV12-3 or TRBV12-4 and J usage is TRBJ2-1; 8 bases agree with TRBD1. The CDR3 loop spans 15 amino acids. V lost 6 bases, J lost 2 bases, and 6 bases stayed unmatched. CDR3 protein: CASRLGQVTYNEQFF. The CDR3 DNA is TGTGCCAGCAGGCTGGGACAGGTCACCTACAATGAGCAGTTCTTC.

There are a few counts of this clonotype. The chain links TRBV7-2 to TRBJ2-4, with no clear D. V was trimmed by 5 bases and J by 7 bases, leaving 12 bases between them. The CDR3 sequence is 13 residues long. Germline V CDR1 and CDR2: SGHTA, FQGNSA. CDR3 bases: TGTGCCAGCAGCCTAGGCCCGGAGAACATTCAGTACTTC. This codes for CASSLGPENIQYF.

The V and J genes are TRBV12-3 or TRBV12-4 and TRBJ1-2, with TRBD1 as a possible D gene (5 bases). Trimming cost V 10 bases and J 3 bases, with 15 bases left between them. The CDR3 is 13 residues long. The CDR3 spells CANTHRGHYGYTF. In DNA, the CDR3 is TGTGCCAACACCCACCGGGGCCACTATGGCTACACCTTC.

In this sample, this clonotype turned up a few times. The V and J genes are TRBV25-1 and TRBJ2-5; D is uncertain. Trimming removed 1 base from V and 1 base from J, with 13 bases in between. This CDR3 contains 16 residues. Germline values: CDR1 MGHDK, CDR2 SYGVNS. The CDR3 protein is CASSEWAATAQETQYF. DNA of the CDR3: TGTGCCAGCAGTGAATGGGCTGCCACAGCCCAAGAGACCCAGTACTTC.

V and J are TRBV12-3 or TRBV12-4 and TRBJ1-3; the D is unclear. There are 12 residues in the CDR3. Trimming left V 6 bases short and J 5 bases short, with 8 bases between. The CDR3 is CASRPLRNTIYF. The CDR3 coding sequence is TGTGCCAGCAGACCCTTGAGAAACACCATATATTTT.

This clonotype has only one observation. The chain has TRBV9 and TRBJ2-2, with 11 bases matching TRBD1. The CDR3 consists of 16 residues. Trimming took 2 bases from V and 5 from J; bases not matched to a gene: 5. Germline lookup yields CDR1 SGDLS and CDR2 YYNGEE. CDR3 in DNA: TGTGCCAGCAGCGTCTTGGACAGGGGGCAAACCGGGGAGCTGTTTTTT. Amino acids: CASSVLDRGQTGELFF.

CDR3 sequence reads: CASSPLRGPHEQYF. The DNA of the CDR3 is TGTGCCAGCAGTCCCCTCAGGGGGCCCCACGAGCAGTACTTC. The chain has TRBV6-1 and TRBJ2-4; TRBD1 agrees at 8 bases. Judging by the DNA end, TRBJ2-7 fits better; the J call may be wrong. Looked up from germline, CDR1 is MNHNS and CDR2 is SASEGT. CDR3 length: 14 residues.

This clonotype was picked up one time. This CDR3 reads CASSPRIVGSYNEQFF. CDR3 nucleotide sequence: TGTGCCAGCAGCCCCCGTATCGTCGGCTCCTACAATGAGCAGTTCTTC. The J gene is TRBJ2-1, the V gene TRBV7-9; D gene unclear. V was trimmed by 5 bases and J by 0 bases, leaving 14 bases between them. Germline lookup yields CDR1 SEHNR and CDR2 FQNEAQ (reference sequence). The CDR3 has 16 amino acids.

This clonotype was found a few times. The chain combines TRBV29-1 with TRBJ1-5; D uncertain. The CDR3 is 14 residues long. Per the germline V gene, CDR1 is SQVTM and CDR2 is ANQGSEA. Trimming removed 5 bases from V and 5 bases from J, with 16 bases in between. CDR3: CSVTPNSPHQPQHF. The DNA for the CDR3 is TGCAGCGTTACACCTAACAGTCCGCATCAGCCCCAGCATTTT.

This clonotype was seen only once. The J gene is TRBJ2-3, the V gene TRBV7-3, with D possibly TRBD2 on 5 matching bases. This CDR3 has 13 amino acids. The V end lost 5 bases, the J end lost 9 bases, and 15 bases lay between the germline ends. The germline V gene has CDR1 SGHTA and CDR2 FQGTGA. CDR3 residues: CASSPTKGYTQYF. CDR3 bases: TGTGCCAGCAGCCCGACTAAGGGATACACGCAGTATTTT.

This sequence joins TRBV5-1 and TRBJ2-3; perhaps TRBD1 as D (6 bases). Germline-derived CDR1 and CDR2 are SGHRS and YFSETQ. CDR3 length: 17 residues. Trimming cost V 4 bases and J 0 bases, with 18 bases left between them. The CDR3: CASSDRQAAFSTDTQYF. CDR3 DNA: TGCGCCAGCAGCGATAGACAGGCGGCCTTTAGCACAGATACGCAGTATTTT.

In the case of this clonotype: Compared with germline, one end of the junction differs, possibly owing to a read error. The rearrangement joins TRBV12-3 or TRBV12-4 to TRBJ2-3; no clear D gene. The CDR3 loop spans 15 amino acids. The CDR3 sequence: CASTPDAVGTDAQYF. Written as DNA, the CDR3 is TGTGCCAGCACCCCCGACGCTGTGGGAACAGATGCGCAGTATTTT.